Presented here are 3 T cell receptor beta chains from one specimen sequenced in a study of cytomegalovirus exposure and HLA in healthy donors. Primers for the PCR totalled 60 Vbeta and 13 Jbeta. TCRdb keeps only in-frame clones here, not all; method: immunoSEQ multiplex PCR. The profile shows about 100,000 clones, more than 75% of them singletons. Sequenced sample: PBMCs. The source is a woman between 50 and 59 years old in good health and CMV-seropositive.

The rearrangement joins TRBV19 to TRBJ2-7; TRBD1 is a possible D gene (5 bases). Germline CDR1 LNHDA, CDR2 SQIVND (reference sequence). The V end was cut by 6 bases, the J end by 6 bases, with 18 bases between. The CDR3 has 14 residues. DNA of the CDR3: TGTGCCAGTAGCAATTCCAGGGTATCCCGCGAGCAGTACTTC. It translates to CASSNSRVSREQYF.

The CDR3 DNA reads TGTGCCAGCAGACCCGTCGGGAGCTATGGCTACACCTTC. Translated, it gives CASRPVGSYGYTF. The chain employs TRBV7-2 and TRBJ1-2; D gene ambiguous. Germline CDR1 reads SGHTA; CDR2 reads FQGNSA. Trimming left V 6 bases short and J 4 bases short, with 12 bases between. The CDR3 contains 13 residues. The full variable domain, its missing parts supplied by reference TRBV7-2 and TRBJ1-2, is GAGVSQSPSNKVTEKGKDVELRCDPISGHTALYWYRQSLGQGLEFLIYFQGNSAPDKSGLPSDRFSAERTGGSVSTLTIQRTQQEDSAVYLCASRPVGSYGYTFGSGTRLTVV.

The chain is built from TRBV6-6 and TRBJ2-5, with D perhaps matching TRBD2 (6 bases). The CDR3 runs to 12 residues. Per germline, CDR1 MNHNY and CDR2 SVGAGI (reference sequence). V gave up 6 bases and J gave up 4 bases, with 9 bases separating them. The CDR3 nucleotides are TGTGCCAGCAGGGGGGGAGTAGAGACCCAGTACTTC. Protein sequence: CASRGGVETQYF.